Below are 15 T cell receptor beta chains sequenced from a single sample in a study of control samples from healthy donors and cancer patients. Profiled with immunoSEQ multiplex PCR; TCRdb holds only in-frame clones, not every one. The sample holds fewer than 300,000 clones, roughly 82% seen once. Sequenced material: PBMCs. The receptors were sampled from a woman in her fifties or sixties with lung cancer.

V usage is TRBV2 and J usage is TRBJ2-1, with 8 bases matching TRBD1. V shed 6 bases and J 4 bases; nucleotides not matched to a gene: 5. CDR1 is SNHLY, CDR2 FYNNEI, per germline. The CDR3 runs to 14 residues. CDR3 residues: CASRRTGPYNEQFF. The CDR3 nucleotides read TGTGCCAGCAGAAGGACAGGGCCTTACAATGAGCAGTTCTTC.

The chain recombines TRBV9 with TRBJ1-5; possibly TRBD1 for D (5 bases). V was shortened by 2 bases and J by 11 bases, with 14 bases between the two germline ends. This CDR3 has 13 amino acids. Germline CDR1 is SGDLS and CDR2 is YYNGEE. Here the CDR3 DNA reads TGTGCCAGCAGCGTCGGGGACGCCGAGTCCCAGCATTTT. Its translation is CASSVGDAESQHF.

The V gene is TRBV7-8, the J gene TRBJ2-5; D might be TRBD1 (6 bases). V lost 2 bases to trimming and J lost 0 bases, with 10 bases between them. Germline V gives CDR1 SGHVS, CDR2 FQNEAQ. The CDR3 contains 15 residues. The CDR3 DNA follows: TGTGCCAGCAGCTTATCCCAGGGGCACCAAGAGACCCAGTACTTC. It translates to CASSLSQGHQETQYF.

Remarks on this clone: Mismatch with germline at one junction end may stem from a read error. The chain is built from TRBV19 and TRBJ2-7; D gene ambiguous. Germline CDR1 reads LNHDA; CDR2 reads SQIVND (reference sequence). CDR3 length: 13 amino acids. The CDR3 sequence: CASSLDSGYEQYF. The CDR3 nucleotides are TGTGCCAGTAGTCTAGACTCCGGCTACGAGCAGTACTTC.

V is TRBV7-9 and J is TRBJ1-1, with D possibly matching TRBD1 (5 bases). V was trimmed by 3 bases and J by 8 bases, leaving 13 bases between them. This CDR3 is 13 amino acids long. From germline, CDR1 is SEHNR and CDR2 FQNEAQ (reference sequence). The CDR3 DNA is TGTGCCAGCAGCTTCACGACAGCGGGGGAAGCTTTCTTT. It specifies CASSFTTAGEAFF.

The V gene is TRBV5-4, the J gene TRBJ2-1; 9 nucleotides align to TRBD2. Trimming at V came to 4 bases and at J to 5 bases, leaving 7 bases not matched to a gene. The length of the CDR3 is 15 residues. The germline V gene encodes CDR1 SGHNT and CDR2 YYREEE (reference sequence). Here the CDR3 reads CASSRAGGRDNEQFF. CDR3 nucleotide sequence: TGTGCCAGCAGCAGAGCGGGAGGTAGAGACAATGAGCAGTTCTTC. Complete variable domain (other parts from reference TRBV5-4 and TRBJ2-1): ETGVTQSPTHLIKTRGQQVTLRCSSQSGHNTVSWYQQALGQGPQFIFQYYREEENGRGNFPPRFSGLQFPNYSSELNVNALELDDSALYLCASSRAGGRDNEQFFGPGTRLTVL.

The chain is built from TRBV6-5 and TRBJ1-6; D perhaps matches TRBD1 (5 bases). Germline CDR1 is MNHEY and CDR2 is SVGAGI. The CDR3 contains 14 residues. The ends were cut back, 3 bases at V and 7 bases at J, with 10 bases in the middle. The chain's CDR3 is CASSYLGANSPLHF. The CDR3 DNA sequence: TGTGCCAGCAGTTATTTAGGGGCAAATTCACCCCTCCACTTT.

This sequence joins TRBV9 and TRBJ1-2; D not resolved. Trimming removed 0 bases at V and 5 bases at J, with 20 bases between. This CDR3 spans 17 amino acids. The germline V gene has CDR1 SGDLS and CDR2 YYNGEE. CDR3 DNA: TGTGCCAGCAGCGTAGGAATCTTGACGGAAGGAGGTTATGGCTACACCTTC. It codes for CASSVGILTEGGYGYTF.

Only a few counts were recorded for this clone. The rearrangement uses TRBV4-1 and TRBJ2-3; D may be TRBD1 (7 bases). The CDR3 is 15 amino acids. Germline values: CDR1 MGHRA, CDR2 YSYEKL. V was pared by 1 base and J by 4 bases, with 12 bases between. The CDR3 loop reads CASSQAVRGADTQYF. CDR3 DNA sequence: TGCGCCAGCAGCCAAGCGGTCAGGGGGGCAGATACGCAGTATTTT.

This clone was seen just once. The CDR3 DNA reads TGTGCCAGCAGCTTAAAAATGCCGGGGACAACGAACACTGAAGCTTTCTTT. Protein sequence: CASSLKMPGTTNTEAFF. The V gene is TRBV5-4, the J gene TRBJ1-1, with D possibly TRBD1 on 6 matching bases. CDR1 and CDR2 (germline): SGHNT, YYREEE (reference sequence). With 2 bases removed from V and 1 base from J, the gap between germline ends came to 18 bases. CDR3 size: 17 residues. Together with reference TRBV5-4 and TRBJ1-1, the CDR3 gives the full variable domain: ETGVTQSPTHLIKTRGQQVTLRCSSQSGHNTVSWYQQALGQGPQFIFQYYREEENGRGNFPPRFSGLQFPNYSSELNVNALELDDSALYLCASSLKMPGTTNTEAFFGQGTRLTVV.

The CDR3 DNA sequence: TGTGCCAGCAGCTTGGGGACAGATTCCTACGAGCAGTACTTC. The encoded protein is CASSLGTDSYEQYF. This chain connects TRBV5-4 to TRBJ2-7; a weak D match, TRBD1 (6 bases). Trimming took 0 bases from V and 1 from J, leaving 8 bases between them. The germline gives CDR1 SGHNT, CDR2 YYREEE (reference sequence). This CDR3 region has 14 residues.

The chain employs TRBV28 and TRBJ2-5; tentatively, D is TRBD2 (7 bases). With 3 bases removed from V and 5 bases from J, the gap between germline ends came to 13 bases. This CDR3 spans 14 amino acids. Germline-derived CDR1 and CDR2 are MDHEN and SYDVKM. Here the CDR3 reads CASSFGGLGETQYF. In nucleotides, the CDR3 is TGTGCCAGCAGTTTCGGGGGGCTGGGGGAGACCCAGTACTTC.

The chain has TRBV19 and TRBJ2-2; 8 bases match TRBD2. This CDR3 spans 18 amino acids. Germline CDR1 reads LNHDA; CDR2 reads SQIVND (reference sequence). Unmatched junction bases numbered 17, after V lost 5 bases and J lost 6 bases. CDR3 sequence reads: CASSSGLAGMSAAGELFF. In DNA, the CDR3 is TGTGCCAGTAGTTCTGGACTAGCAGGGATGTCAGCGGCCGGGGAGCTGTTTTTT.

This rearrangement joins TRBV5-1 to TRBJ2-7; 8 bases map to TRBD2. The V gene end was trimmed by 5 bases and the J gene end by 0 bases; junction bases not matched to a gene: 4. The germline gives CDR1 SGHRS, CDR2 YFSETQ. This CDR3 contains 14 residues. In DNA form, the CDR3 reads TGCGCCAGCAGTATCAGCGGGAGCTCCTACGAGCAGTACTTC. Translated, it gives CASSISGSSYEQYF.

The chain couples TRBV10-3 to TRBJ1-2; 10 bases fit TRBD1. The junction had 6 bases not matched to a gene; V was cut back by 7 bases and J by 4 bases. The CDR3 has 14 amino acids. Germline-derived CDR1 and CDR2 are ENHRY and SYGVKD. The CDR3 is CAITGTGAFYGYTF. CDR3 sequence (DNA): TGTGCCATCACCGGGACAGGGGCCTTCTATGGCTACACCTTC.